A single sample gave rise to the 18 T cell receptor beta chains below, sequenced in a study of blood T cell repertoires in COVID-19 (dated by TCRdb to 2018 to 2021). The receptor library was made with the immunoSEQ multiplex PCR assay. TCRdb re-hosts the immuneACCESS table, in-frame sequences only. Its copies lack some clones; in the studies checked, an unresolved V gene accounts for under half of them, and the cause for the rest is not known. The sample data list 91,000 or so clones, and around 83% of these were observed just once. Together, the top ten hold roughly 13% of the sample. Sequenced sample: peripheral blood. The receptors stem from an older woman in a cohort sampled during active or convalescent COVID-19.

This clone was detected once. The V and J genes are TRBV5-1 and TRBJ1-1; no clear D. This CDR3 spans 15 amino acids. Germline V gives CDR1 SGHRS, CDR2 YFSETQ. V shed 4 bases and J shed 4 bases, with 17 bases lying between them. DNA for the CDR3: TGCGCCAGCAGCCCTCAGGTGTCAGAAGGCACTGAAGCTTTCTTT. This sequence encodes CASSPQVSEGTEAFF.

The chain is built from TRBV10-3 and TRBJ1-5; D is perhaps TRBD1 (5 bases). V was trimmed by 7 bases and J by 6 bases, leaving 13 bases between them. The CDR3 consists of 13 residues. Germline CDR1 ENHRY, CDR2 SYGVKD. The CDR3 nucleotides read TGTGCCATCACAGGGCAGGCAGGTCAGCCCCAGCATTTT. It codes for CAITGQAGQPQHF.

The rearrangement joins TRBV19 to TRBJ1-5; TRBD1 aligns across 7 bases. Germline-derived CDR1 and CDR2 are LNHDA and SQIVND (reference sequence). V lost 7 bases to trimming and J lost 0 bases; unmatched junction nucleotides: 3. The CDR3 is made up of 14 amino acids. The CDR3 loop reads CASMRGPSNQPQHF. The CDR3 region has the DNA TGTGCCAGTATGAGGGGGCCTAGCAATCAGCCCCAGCATTTT.

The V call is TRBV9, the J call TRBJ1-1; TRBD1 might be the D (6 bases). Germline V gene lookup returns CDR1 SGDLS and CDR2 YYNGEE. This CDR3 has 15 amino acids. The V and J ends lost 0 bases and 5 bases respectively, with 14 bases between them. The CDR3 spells CASSVEPRGETEAFF. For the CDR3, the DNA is TGTGCCAGCAGCGTAGAGCCCAGGGGAGAGACTGAAGCTTTCTTT.

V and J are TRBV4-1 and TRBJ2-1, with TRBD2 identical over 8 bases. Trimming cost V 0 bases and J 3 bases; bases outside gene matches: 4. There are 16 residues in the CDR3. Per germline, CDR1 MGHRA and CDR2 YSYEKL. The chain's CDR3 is CASSQEGSGGYNEQFF. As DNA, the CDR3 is TGCGCCAGCAGCCAAGAGGGAAGCGGGGGCTACAATGAGCAGTTCTTC.

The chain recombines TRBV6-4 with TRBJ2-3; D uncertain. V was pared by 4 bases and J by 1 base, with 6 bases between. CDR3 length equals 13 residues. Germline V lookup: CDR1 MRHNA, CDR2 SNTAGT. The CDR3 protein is CASSVERTDTQYF. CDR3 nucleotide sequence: TGTGCCAGCAGTGTGGAGCGCACAGATACGCAGTATTTT.

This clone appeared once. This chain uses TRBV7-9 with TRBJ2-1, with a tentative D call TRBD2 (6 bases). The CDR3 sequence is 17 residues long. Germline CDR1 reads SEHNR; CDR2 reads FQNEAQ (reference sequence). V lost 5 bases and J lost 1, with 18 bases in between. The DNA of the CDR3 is TGTGCCAGCAGCCCCAGAGGGGCTAGCGTGTCCTACAATGAGCAGTTCTTC. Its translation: CASSPRGASVSYNEQFF.

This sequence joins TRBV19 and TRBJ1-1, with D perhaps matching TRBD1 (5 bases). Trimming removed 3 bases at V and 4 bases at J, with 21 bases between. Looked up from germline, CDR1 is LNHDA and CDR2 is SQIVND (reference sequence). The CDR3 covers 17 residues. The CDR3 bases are TGTGCCAGTAGTATGTGGACGTCCCTGGGGGGTACCACTGAAGCTTTCTTT. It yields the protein CASSMWTSLGGTTEAFF.

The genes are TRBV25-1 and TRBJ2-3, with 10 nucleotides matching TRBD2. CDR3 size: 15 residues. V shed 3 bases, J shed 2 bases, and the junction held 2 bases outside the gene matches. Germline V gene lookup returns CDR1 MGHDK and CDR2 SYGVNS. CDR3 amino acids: CASSDGLAATDTQYF. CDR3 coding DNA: TGTGCCAGCAGTGACGGACTAGCGGCCACAGATACGCAGTATTTT.

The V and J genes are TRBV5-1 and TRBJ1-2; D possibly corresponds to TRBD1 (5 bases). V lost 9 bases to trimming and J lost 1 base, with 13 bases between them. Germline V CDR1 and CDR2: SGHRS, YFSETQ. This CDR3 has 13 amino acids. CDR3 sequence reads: CATREDINYGYTF. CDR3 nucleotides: TGCGCCACGCGGGAGGACATTAACTATGGCTACACCTTC.

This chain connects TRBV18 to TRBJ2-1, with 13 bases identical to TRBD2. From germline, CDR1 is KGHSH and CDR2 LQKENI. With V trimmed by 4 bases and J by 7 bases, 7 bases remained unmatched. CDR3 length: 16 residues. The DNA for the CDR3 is TGTGCCAGCTCACTCGGACTAGCGGGAGCGGGAAATGAGCAGTTCTTC. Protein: CASSLGLAGAGNEQFF.

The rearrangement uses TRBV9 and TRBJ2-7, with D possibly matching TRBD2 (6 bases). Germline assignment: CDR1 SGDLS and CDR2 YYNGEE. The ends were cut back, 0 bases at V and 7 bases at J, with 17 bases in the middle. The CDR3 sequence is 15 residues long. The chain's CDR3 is CASSVDGTPRLEQYF. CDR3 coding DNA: TGTGCCAGCAGCGTAGATGGGACTCCTAGGCTAGAGCAGTACTTC. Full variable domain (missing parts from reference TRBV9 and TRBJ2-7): DSGVTQTPKHLITATGQRVTLRCSPRSGDLSVYWYQQSLDQGLQFLIQYYNGEERAKGNILERFSAQQFPDLHSELNLSSLELGDSALYFCASSVDGTPRLEQYFGPGTRLTVT.

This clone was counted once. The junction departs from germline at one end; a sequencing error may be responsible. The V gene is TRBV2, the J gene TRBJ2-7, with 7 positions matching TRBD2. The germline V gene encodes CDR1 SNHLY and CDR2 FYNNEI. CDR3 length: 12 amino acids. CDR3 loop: CASSEGETSLVF. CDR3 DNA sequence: TGTGCCAGCAGTGAAGGGGAGACTAGCCTCGTCTTC.

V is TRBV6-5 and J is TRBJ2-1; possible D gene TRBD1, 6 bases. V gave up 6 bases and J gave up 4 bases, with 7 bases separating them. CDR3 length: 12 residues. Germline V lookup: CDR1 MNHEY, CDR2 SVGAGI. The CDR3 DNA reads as TGTGCCAGCAGCACAGGGTACAATGAGCAGTTCTTC. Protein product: CASSTGYNEQFF.

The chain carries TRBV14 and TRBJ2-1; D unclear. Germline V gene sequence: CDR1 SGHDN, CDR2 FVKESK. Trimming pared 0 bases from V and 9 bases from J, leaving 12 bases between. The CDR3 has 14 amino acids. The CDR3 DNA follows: TGTGCCAGCAGCCAAGAAGTCTCGACGGGTGAGCAGTTCTTC. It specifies CASSQEVSTGEQFF.

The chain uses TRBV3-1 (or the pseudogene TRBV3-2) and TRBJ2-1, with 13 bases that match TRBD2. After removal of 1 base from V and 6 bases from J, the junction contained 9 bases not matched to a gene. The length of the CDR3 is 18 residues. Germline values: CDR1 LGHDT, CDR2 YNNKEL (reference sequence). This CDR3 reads CASSQGTSGRRRGNEQFF. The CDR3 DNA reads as TGTGCCAGCAGCCAAGGGACTAGCGGGAGAAGGCGTGGCAATGAGCAGTTCTTC.

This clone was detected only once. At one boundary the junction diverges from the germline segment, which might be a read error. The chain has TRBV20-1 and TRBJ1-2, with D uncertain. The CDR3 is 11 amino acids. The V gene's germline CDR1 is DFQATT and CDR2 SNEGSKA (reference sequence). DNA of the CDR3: TGCAGTGCTAGAGCTAAGTATGGCTACACCTTC. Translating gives CSARAKYGYTF.

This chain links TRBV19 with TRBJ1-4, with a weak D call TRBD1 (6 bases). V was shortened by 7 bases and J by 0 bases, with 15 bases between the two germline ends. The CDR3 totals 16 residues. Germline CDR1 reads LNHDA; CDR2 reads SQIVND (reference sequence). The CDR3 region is CASNTGSLATNEKLFF. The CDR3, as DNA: TGTGCCAGTAATACAGGGAGCCTTGCAACTAATGAAAAACTGTTTTTT.